The present entry profiles one TCR beta chain with its context. Its antigen is not known. Investigators amplified TCR beta CDR3 regions from RNA transcripts. In the first round, RT-PCR was carried out with HTBI primers, and a multiplex PCR formed the second round. MiXCR, run by TCRdb on the multiplex PCR reads, gives a single entry per CDR3 protein. The sample contains approximately 1.2 million distinct CDR3 sequences, approximately 35% of which appear only once. Aged 18 to 65, the patients with hyperthyroidism had under 2 months' duration and were newly diagnosed. Certain patients were not enrolled. These were patients with other autoimmune diseases, uncontrolled infections, pregnancy or lactation. This sample stems from a study of Graves' ophthalmopathy and Graves' hyperthyroidism. Study results and limitations: Blood contained most expanded thyroid clonotypes exceeding 0.001 frequency. Discrimination between ophthalmopathy and stable hyperthyroidism by a 13-signature model showed about 88% sensitivity and about 80% specificity.

The CDR3 spans 13 residues. Deletions cut 5 bases from V and 5 bases from J, with 15 bases between. Germline assignment: CDR1 SQVTM and CDR2 ANQGSEA. This chain connects TRBV29-1 to TRBJ2-5; possibly TRBD1 or TRBD2 for D (5 bases each). The sequencing sample was made of peripheral blood or thyroid tissue (not recorded which). This clonotype was obtained from an adult man with Graves' hyperthyroidism. This CDR3 reads CSVRGSGSETQYF. CDR3 coding DNA: TGCAGCGTTCGAGGGTCAGGGAGCGAGACCCAGTACTTC.